This TCR beta chain comes out of a study of shared clonotypes between healthy human individuals (dated by TCRdb to 2020 to 2022). A note on the overall study: A couple of women and three men aged 18 to 49 years were included in the cohort. Between about 0.85 and 10 billion PBMCs per donor were obtained by leukapheresis. The study deeply sequenced blood TCR repertoires of five healthy adults to estimate repertoire size and the extent of clonotype sharing between individuals. To increase sequencing depth and limit assay-specific biases, TCR repertoire library preparation and sequencing were carried out by different laboratories using diverse techniques. For each donor, CD4 naive and CD4 memory were each run on three plates, CD8 naive on two plates, and CD8 memory on one plate. What the study reported, not specific to this receptor: Pairwise subsampling indicated that sequencing depth was expected to affect the degree of clonotype sharing among donors. Naive subsets generally had larger estimated clonotype richness than memory subsets. Sampling was restricted to blood, and TCR repertoires in tissues likely differ from the TCR repertoires found in blood. Rarefaction of sorted-subset datasets indicated incomplete sequencing despite the large sequencing depth. The small number of donors limited the genetic and exposure-history diversity represented. Across four donors, approximately 4.6% of naive CD4, 3% to 4% of naive CD8, 2% to 2.5% of memory CD4, and approximately 0.4% of memory CD8 clonotypes were shared. Higher generation probabilities were observed for clonotypes shared by all four sorted-subset donors than for non-shared clonotypes.

The donors were healthy, HIV-negative adults who had no recently reported acute infections or vaccinations. Only Caucasian adults living in Nashville, Tennessee, USA were represented among the donors. CD4+ T cells were enriched by magnetic negative selection; naive cells were then positively selected on CD45RA, and the negative fraction formed the memory subset. Blood was collected by leukapheresis, and PBMCs were isolated by Ficoll-Histopaque density gradient centrifugation and then cryopreserved in liquid nitrogen vapor phase. Analytical flow cytometry was used to check the purity and quantity of each magnetically sorted T cell population. Genomic DNA was isolated from every sorted fraction and measured by UV absorbance on a Nanodrop 2000c. TCR CDR3 regions were amplified from genomic DNA by multiplex PCR using the deep immunoSEQ assay. Extracted genomic DNA from each cell subset was distributed evenly across all wells of several immunoSEQ 96-well plates, and each plate was treated as a replicate. For sorted subsets, 150 to 200 ng genomic DNA, equal to 25,000 to 35,000 T cell genomes, was loaded into each replicate PCR. Purified libraries were measured with a Qubit 3.0 fluorometer, size-checked on a Bioanalyzer 2100, and measured again with the KAPA Library Quantification kit. Each immunoSEQ 96-well plate was sequenced on its own single-read 150-cycle Illumina NextSeq 550 flow cell. The published analysis was carried out like this. The immunoSEQ output contained only junctional sequences without quality scores, so filtering could not match that applied to full-length reads. To assign V/J genes and CDR3, sequences were annotated using PyIR, a Python wrapper for IgBLAST v1.9, with IMGT germline references. Reads with weak V/J assignments (E-value above 1e-6), missing CDR3, stop codons, out-of-frame junctions, or ambiguous translated residues were removed. A V3J clonotype was defined by an identical inferred V gene, J gene, and CDR3 amino acid sequence. The percentage overlap between two repertoires was calculated by dividing the number of shared unique clonotypes by the size of the smaller repertoire. RTK rarefaction, the Chao1 estimator, and Recon v2.1 estimates of unobserved clonotypes were used to assess repertoire richness. Generation probabilities were computed with OLGA for all TCRbeta clonotypes obtained by the gDNA method from a few donors. The table was pulled from immuneACCESS by TCRdb, which kept in-frame rearrangements only. Such tables lose some clones; where checked, under half of the loss comes from unresolved V genes, and the rest has no known cause. V, J and clone size are taken as reported in that table, and D and trimming were inferred from the DNA itself. Counted in this sample were approximately 530,000 clones; 90% to 96% of them appeared once. The biggest ten clones account for 0.06% of the sample.

A note on this clone: Its cognate antigen has yet to be identified. Base quality data are lacking; no much larger clone is found one base away.

The germline V gene encodes CDR1 LNHDA and CDR2 SQIVND (reference sequence). V and J lose 5 bases and 10 bases, and a span of 15 bases separates them. From the cysteine up to the phenylalanine, the CDR3 has a length of 14 residues. Only the CDR3 part of the read is kept: 42 bases, read in frame from the first base. The sequenced sample consisted of naive CD4+ T cells sorted from blood. Explained via the paper, the cell subset or site label denotes: CD45RA+ positively selected. This sequence was found in a woman aged 30 to 39 in good health. The rearranged segments are TRBV19 and TRBJ1-6; the D segment cannot be called with confidence. Read as DNA, the sequence is TGTGCCAGTAGTTTCCGACGTCAAACCTCACCCCTCCACTTT. The encoded protein is CASSFRRQTSPLHF.